This T cell receptor beta chain was recovered during a study of tumor-infiltrating lymphocytes in primary liver carcinoma. Points from the study as a whole: When set against blood, tumors had a significantly higher top-250-clone fraction (p = 0.039).

DNA and RNA were both co-extracted from around 20-30 mg of bulk tissue that had not been sorted. Of note for this clonotype: Its matching antigen is unknown. It is likely a read error, because the conserved phenylalanine at the end of the CDR3 is missing.

cDNA specific to TCR beta was made from 500 to 650 ng of total RNA, with a constant-region primer employed for priming. Each TCR beta library was derived from three nested multiplex PCR rounds that employed slightly modified ARM-PCR. TCRdb fed the multiplex PCR reads into MiXCR, producing one record per CDR3 protein. The sample lists fewer than 150,000 distinct CDR3 sequences, 50% to 70% occurring once. This receptor was taken from a woman in her sixties with primary liver carcinoma and hepatitis B virus infection. Sequenced material: liver tumor tissue from sampling region 1. The subset: tumor region T1, superior pole.

As DNA, the CDR3 is TGTGTCAGCAGCTTCTCTTTACGGGACAATTCACTCCTCCACTTG. It encodes CVSSFSLRDNSLLHL. The rearrangement uses TRBV11-3 and TRBJ1-6; D is perhaps TRBD1 (6 bases). CDR1 SGHNT and CDR2 YENEEA come from the germline V gene. This CDR3 is 15 amino acids long.